This T cell receptor beta chain emerged from a study of T cell responses to AZD1222 COVID-19 vaccine (dated by TCRdb to about 2021). Context from the whole study: AZD1222 recipients with second doses at about 4 weeks or about 12 weeks were pooled, because spike-specific TCR depth and breadth did not differ between schedules. TCR sequencing covered more than 230 trial participants: 200 to 220 given two doses of AZD1222 and approximately 25 given two doses of MenACWY control vaccine. Trial participants were enrolled by age into subgroups of 18-55, 56-69 and 70-plus years, and around 140, 26 and 57 TCR-sequenced participants, respectively, were included in these subgroups.

What the work shows at the level of the full study, not this receptor alone: Participants were mostly white British and included more females than males, and it was suggested by the authors that clonal diversity may have been underestimated. Conclusions about previously exposed vaccinees are limited because only 6 or 7 AZD1222 recipients were SARS-CoV-2 seropositive at baseline. In the small 56-69-year group, the increase in depth fell short of significance, most likely because of low power. The whole spike protein was spanned by vaccine-associated CD4 TCRs, and dominant responses were seen in regions 160-218 and 743-854. Reportedly, close to half of the unique spike-specific TCRs recognized epitopes lying outside the regions that are mutated in the B.1.351 and B.1.1.7 variants. A significant rise in spike-specific TCR breadth and depth was observed after two AZD1222 doses relative to day 0 and relative to MenACWY recipients. Because no day 14 peak-response samples were available, the repertoires could be characterized only after the peak T cell response.

The CDR3 regions of human TCRbeta chains were analyzed by immunosequencing. In the original analysis: Repertoire TCRs were matched against a reference library of SARS-CoV-2-specific TCRs generated with the MIRA antigen-specificity platform. Breadth was defined as the fraction of unique TCRs that were SARS-CoV-2-associated, and depth was defined as the fraction of total T cells that were SARS-CoV-2-associated. Each spike-specific TCR was assigned to its reactive spike region and to a CD4 or CD8 class using the MIRA data. Log10-transformed breadth and depth values were compared by one-way ANOVA with Sidak's multiple comparisons tests. The immuneACCESS repertoire file appears here via TCRdb, limited to in-frame rearrangements. These files lack a portion of the clones; in checked studies, under half of the deficit traces to unresolved V genes, and the cause of the others is not known. The V and J calls and clone size were taken over from that table, and D and trimming were inferred from the DNA. Recorded for this sample are about 76,000 clones; more than 70% of them occurred a single time. About a tenth of the sample lies in the top ten.

The meaning of the sample's time point label: baseline before first vaccination. The vaccinee samples were drawn from two UK trials, COV001 and COV002, one of which was a single-blind randomized controlled phase 2/3 trial testing AZD1222 (ChAdOx1 nCoV-19) in healthy adults. For TCRbeta chain sequencing, PBMC samples were collected from trial participants at day 0 and at day 28 after the second dose. For this clone: No cognate antigen has been identified for it. Base qualities are not at hand, and no much larger clone is one base apart.

From the cysteine through the phenylalanine, the CDR3 covers 13 amino acids. CDR3 DNA only is kept here, 39 bases in frame from base 1. Material: peripheral blood, obtained on day 0 of AZD1222 vaccination. The receptor was derived from an adult in good health. The sequence links TRBV21-1 to TRBJ2-7; the D call of TRBD1 is as the table states it, not checked on the DNA. TRBV21-1 is a pseudogene segment. CDR3 sequence: CASSRGQPYEQYF. The DNA is as follows: TGTGCCAGCAGCAGGGGACAGCCCTACGAGCAGTACTTC.